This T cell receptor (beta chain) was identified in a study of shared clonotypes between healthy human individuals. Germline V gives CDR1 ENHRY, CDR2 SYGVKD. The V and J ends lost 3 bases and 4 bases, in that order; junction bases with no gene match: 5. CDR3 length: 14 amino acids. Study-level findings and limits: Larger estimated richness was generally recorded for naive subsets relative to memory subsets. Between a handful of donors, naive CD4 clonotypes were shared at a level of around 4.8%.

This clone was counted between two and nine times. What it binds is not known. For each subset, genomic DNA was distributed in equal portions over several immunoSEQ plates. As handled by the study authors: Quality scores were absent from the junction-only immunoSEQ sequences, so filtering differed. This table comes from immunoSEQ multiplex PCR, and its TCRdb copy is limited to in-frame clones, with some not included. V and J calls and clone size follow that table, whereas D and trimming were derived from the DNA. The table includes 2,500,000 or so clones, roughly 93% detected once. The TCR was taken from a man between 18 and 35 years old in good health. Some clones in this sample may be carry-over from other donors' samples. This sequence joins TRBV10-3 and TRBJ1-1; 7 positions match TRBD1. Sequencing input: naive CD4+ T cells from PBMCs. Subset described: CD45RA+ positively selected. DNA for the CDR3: TGTGCCATCAGTGAACCCGACAGGGCCACTGAAGCTTTCTTT. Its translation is CAISEPDRATEAFF.